This paragraph covers one T cell receptor beta chain sequence. Its antigen remains unknown. Primers for the PCR totalled 60 Vbeta and 13 Jbeta. Assay: immunoSEQ multiplex PCR; the TCRdb copy retains only in-frame clones and omits some. Of 150,000 to 200,000 clones detected, over 60% appear once; the ten largest clones hold 1.5% to 2%. V was trimmed by 3 bases and J by 6 bases, leaving 7 bases between them. The CDR3 has 12 amino acids. The V gene's germline CDR1 is SGHDT and CDR2 YYEEEE. This sample was taken from a study of cytomegalovirus exposure and HLA in healthy donors. As for the study in general: Early release data held 80 million to 100 million unique TCRs from HLA-typed donors.

Study observations and caveats: Later analysis showed most CMV-associated TCR beta chains appearing HLA-restricted. In an earlier analysis, most TCR beta V segments were productive about 87% or about 30% of the time. Reported results showed that the classifier diagnosed cytomegalovirus status with high specificity and sensitivity.

The sample was PBMCs. V and J are TRBV5-6 and TRBJ1-5, with D unresolved. This sequence originates from a man younger than 30 in good health and CMV-seronegative. DNA of the CDR3: TGTGCCAGCAGCTCCGGTACTCAGCCCCAGCATTTT. Residues: CASSSGTQPQHF.